This TCR beta chain emerged from a study of cytomegalovirus exposure and HLA in healthy donors. Whole-study results and caveats: Across donors, most TCRs were seen rarely, yet some public ones were widespread.

Comments on this clone: Its antigen remains unidentified.

V lost 2 bases, J lost 5 bases, and 7 bases lay in between. The length of the CDR3 is 13 residues. Germline-derived CDR1 and CDR2 are SGHTA and FQGNSA. The table came from immunoSEQ multiplex PCR; TCRdb's copy has only in-frame clones and leaves some out. The repertoire holds fewer than 85,000 clones, with less than 95% as singletons. Sequenced: PBMCs. The clonotype comes from a woman between 18 and 29 years old in good health and CMV-seronegative. The chain is built from TRBV7-2 and TRBJ1-5, with D possibly being TRBD1 (5 bases). The CDR3 region is CASSLLGDQPQHF. CDR3 coding DNA: TGTGCCAGCAGCTTACTAGGGGATCAGCCCCAGCATTTT.